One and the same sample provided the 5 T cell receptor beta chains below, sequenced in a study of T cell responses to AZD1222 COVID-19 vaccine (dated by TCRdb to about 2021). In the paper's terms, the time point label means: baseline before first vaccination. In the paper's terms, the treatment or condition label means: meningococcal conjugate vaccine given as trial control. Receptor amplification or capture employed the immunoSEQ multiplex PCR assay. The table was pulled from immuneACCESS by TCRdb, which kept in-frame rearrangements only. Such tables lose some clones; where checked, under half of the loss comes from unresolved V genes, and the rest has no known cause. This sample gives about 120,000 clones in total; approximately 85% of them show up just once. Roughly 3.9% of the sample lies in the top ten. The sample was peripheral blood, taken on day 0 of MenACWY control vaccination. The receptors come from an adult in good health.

The CDR3 spells CASSPTREVETQYF. CDR3 coding DNA: TGTGCCAGCTCACCGACCAGGGAGGTGGAGACCCAGTACTTC. The chain uses TRBV18 and TRBJ2-5; tentative D call: TRBD2 (6 bases). Deletions cut 3 bases from V and 5 bases from J, with 13 bases between. Germline CDR1 and CDR2: KGHSH and LQKENI. The CDR3 is made up of 14 amino acids.

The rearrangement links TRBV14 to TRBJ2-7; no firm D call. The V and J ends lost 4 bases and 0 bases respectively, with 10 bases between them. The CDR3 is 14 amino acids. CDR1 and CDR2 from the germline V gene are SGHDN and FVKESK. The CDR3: CASSPEGFSYEQYF. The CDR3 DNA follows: TGTGCCAGCAGCCCAGAAGGGTTCTCCTACGAGCAGTACTTC.

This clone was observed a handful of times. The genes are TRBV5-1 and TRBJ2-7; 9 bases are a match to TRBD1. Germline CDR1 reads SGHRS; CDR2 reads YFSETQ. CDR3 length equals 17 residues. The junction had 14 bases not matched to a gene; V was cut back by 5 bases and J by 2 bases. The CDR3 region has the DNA TGCGCCAGCAGTCGGACCGGGACAGGGACAGTCACCTACGAGCAGTACTTC. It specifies CASSRTGTGTVTYEQYF.

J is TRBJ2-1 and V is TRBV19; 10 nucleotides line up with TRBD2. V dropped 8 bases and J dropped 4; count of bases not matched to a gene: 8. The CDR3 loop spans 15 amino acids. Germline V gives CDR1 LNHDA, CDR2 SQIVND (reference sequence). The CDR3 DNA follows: TGTGCCAGTCGGCTACTAGCGGGGCGTTACAATGAGCAGTTCTTC. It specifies CASRLLAGRYNEQFF.

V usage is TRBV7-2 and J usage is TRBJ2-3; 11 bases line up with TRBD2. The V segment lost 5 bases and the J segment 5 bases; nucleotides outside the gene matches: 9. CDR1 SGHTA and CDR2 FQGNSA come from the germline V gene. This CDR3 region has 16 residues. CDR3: CASSDTSGGPVDTQYF. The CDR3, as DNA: TGTGCCAGCAGCGATACTAGCGGGGGACCGGTAGATACGCAGTATTTT.